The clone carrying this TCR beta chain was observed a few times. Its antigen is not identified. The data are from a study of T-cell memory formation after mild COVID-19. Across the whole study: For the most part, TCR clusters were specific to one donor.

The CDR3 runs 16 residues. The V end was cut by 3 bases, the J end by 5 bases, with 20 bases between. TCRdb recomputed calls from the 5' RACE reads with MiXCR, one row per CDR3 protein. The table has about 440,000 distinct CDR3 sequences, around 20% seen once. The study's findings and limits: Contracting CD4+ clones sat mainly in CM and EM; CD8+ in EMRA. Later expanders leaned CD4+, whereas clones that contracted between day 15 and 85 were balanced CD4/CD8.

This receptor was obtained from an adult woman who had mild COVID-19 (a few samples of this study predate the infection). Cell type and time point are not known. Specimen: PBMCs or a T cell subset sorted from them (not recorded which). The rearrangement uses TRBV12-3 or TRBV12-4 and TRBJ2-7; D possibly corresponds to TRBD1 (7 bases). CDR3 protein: CASSFTVTRGVDEQYF. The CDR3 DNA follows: TGTGCCAGCAGTTTCACGGTGACCAGGGGGGTCGACGAGCAGTACTTC.